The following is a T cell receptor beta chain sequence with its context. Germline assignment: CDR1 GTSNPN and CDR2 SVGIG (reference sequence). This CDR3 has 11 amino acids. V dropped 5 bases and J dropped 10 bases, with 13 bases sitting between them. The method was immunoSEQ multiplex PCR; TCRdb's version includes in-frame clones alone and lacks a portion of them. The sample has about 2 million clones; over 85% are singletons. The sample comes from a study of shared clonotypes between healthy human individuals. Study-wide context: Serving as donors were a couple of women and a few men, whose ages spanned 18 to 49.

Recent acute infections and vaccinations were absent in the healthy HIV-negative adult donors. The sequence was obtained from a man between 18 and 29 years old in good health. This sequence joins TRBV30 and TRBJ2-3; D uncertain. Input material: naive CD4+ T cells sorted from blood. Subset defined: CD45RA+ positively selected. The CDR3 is CAWGLSEAQYF. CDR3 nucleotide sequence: TGTGCCTGGGGATTAAGCGAGGCGCAGTATTTT. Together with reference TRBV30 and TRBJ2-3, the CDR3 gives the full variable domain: SQTIHQWPATLVQPVGSPLSLECTVEGTSNPNLYWYRQAAGRGLQLLFYSVGIGQISSEVPQNLSASRPQDRQFILSSKKLLLSDSGFYLCAWGLSEAQYFGPGTRLTVL.